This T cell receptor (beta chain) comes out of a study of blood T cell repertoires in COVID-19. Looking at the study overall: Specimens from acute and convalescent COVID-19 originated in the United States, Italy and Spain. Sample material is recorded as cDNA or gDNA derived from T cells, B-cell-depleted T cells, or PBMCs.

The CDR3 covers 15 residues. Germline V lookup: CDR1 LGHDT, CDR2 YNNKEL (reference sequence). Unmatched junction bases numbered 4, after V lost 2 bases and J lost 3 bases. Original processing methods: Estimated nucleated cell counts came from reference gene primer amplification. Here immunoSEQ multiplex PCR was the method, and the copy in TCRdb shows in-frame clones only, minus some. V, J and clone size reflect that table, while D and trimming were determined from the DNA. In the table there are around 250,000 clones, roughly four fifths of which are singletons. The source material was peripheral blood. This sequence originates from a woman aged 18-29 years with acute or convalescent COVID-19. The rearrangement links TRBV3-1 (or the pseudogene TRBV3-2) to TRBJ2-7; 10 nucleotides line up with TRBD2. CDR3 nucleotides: TGTGCCAGCAGCCAACCCGGACTAGCGGACTACGAGCAGTACTTC. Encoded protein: CASSQPGLADYEQYF.